This is a list of T cell receptor beta chains from one sample in a study of OX40 agonist ivuxolimab in advanced cancers. The assay was immunoSEQ multiplex PCR, and TCRdb's table has in-frame clones only and misses some. The sample has approximately 69,000 clones, roughly 94% seen once. The sequencing used CD4+ or CD8+ T cells sorted from blood, collected in a trial of the OX40 agonist ivuxolimab. The source is an adult with an advanced solid tumor such as melanoma, head and neck, liver or kidney cancer. CDR3s include the opening cysteine and the closing phenylalanine or tryptophan. The D gene is left open where the match is weak. Expanded clones get a size class; other rows say once, few or many, or leave the size out.

CASSFGNREADTQYF TGTGCCAGCAGTTTTGGGAATCGGGAGGCAGATACGCAGTATTTT TRBV27 NA TRBJ2-3 TRBD2
CASSEIEPGPHTQYF TGCGCCAGCAGTGAAATCGAACCGGGGCCCCATACGCAGTATTTT TRBV10-2 NA TRBJ2-3 NA
CASSSDSYNEQFF TGTGCCAGCAGCTCGGACAGCTACAATGAGCAGTTCTTC TRBV5-6 once TRBJ2-1 NA
CASSQSQGTNQPQHF TGCGCCAGCAGCCAAAGTCAGGGTACCAATCAGCCCCAGCATTTT TRBV4-3 NA TRBJ1-5 NA
CASSPLAGGETQYF TGTGCCAGCAGCCCCCTAGCGGGGGGCGAGACCCAGTACTTC TRBV2 NA TRBJ2-5 TRBD2
CASSLTPGQGNGYTF TGTGCCAGCAGCCTCACTCCGGGACAGGGCAACGGCTACACCTTC TRBV7-2 few TRBJ1-2 TRBD1
CASSFSPYEQYF TGTGCCAGCAGCTTTTCTCCCTACGAGCAGTACTTC TRBV7-9 NA TRBJ2-7 NA
CASSQNTGELFF TGCGCCAGCAGCCAAAACACCGGGGAGCTGTTTTTT TRBV4-1 NA TRBJ2-2 NA
CASSQGDPGYYGYTF TGTGCCAGCAGCCAGGGGGACCCAGGCTACTATGGCTACACCTTC TRBV6-5 few TRBJ1-2 TRBD1
CASSTRGGGAGIGYNEQFF TGTGCCAGCAGCACAAGAGGCGGGGGGGCCGGGATAGGCTACAATGAGCAGTTCTTC TRBV9 NA TRBJ2-1 TRBD2
CASSLWGQGASYEQYF TGTGCCAGCAGTTTGTGGGGACAGGGTGCCTCCTACGAGCAGTACTTC TRBV6-5 NA TRBJ2-7 TRBD1
CASSPRPSYEQYF TGTGCCAGCAGCCCTAGACCTTCCTACGAGCAGTACTTC TRBV27 NA TRBJ2-7 NA
CASSYSDSGDQPQHF TGTGCCAGCAGTTACTCGGACAGCGGGGATCAGCCCCAGCATTTT TRBV6-5 NA TRBJ1-5 NA
CASSPRGESYFVDEQFF TGTGCCAGCAGCCCGAGAGGGGAGTCGTATTTTGTCGATGAGCAGTTCTTC TRBV9 NA TRBJ2-1 NA
CASSEGGATDTQYF TGTGCCAGCAGTGAGGGAGGGGCTACAGATACGCAGTATTTT TRBV2 NA TRBJ2-3 TRBD2
CASTTGGEDEQYF TGTGCCAGTACTACAGGGGGCGAAGACGAGCAGTACTTC TRBV19 NA TRBJ2-7 TRBD1
CATSLGLAWYF TGTGCCACCAGCCTCGGACTAGCTTGGTACTTC TRBV15 NA TRBJ2-7 TRBD2
CASSSWSAVGDTQYF TGTGCCAGCAGCTCTTGGAGCGCCGTGGGAGATACGCAGTATTTT TRBV7-2 NA TRBJ2-3 NA
CASSFLGHRTDTQYF TGTGCCAGCAGTTTTTTGGGGCACAGGACAGATACGCAGTATTTT TRBV27 NA TRBJ2-3 NA
CASSILGLAGALAVYNEQFF TGTGCCAGTAGTATACTAGGGCTAGCGGGGGCCCTAGCAGTCTACAATGAGCAGTTCTTC TRBV19 NA TRBJ2-1 TRBD2
CASRLQGSNQPQHF TGTGCCAGTAGGTTACAGGGGAGCAATCAGCCCCAGCATTTT TRBV19 NA TRBJ1-5 TRBD1
CASSFSGTQETQYF TGTGCCAGCAGTTTCTCTGGGACTCAAGAGACCCAGTACTTC TRBV27 NA TRBJ2-5 NA
CASRHRVCEQYF TGTGCCAGCAGGCACAGGGTCTGCGAGCAGTACTTC TRBV7-6 NA TRBJ2-7 NA
CASSLTDSSTDTQYF TGTGCCAGCAGCTTGACAGATTCTAGCACAGATACGCAGTATTTT TRBV7-6 NA TRBJ2-3 NA
CAISLGGDEQYF TGTGCCATCTCTTTAGGGGGGGACGAGCAGTACTTC TRBV28 NA TRBJ2-7 NA
CASALLEAFF TGTGCTAGTGCCCTGCTCGAAGCTTTCTTT TRBV12-5 NA TRBJ1-1 NA
CASSSRAANEQFF TGTGCCAGCAGCTCCCGTGCGGCCAATGAGCAGTTCTTC TRBV11-3 NA TRBJ2-1 NA
CASSRTSGVYQETQYF TGTGCTAGCAGCCGGACTAGCGGGGTGTACCAAGAGACCCAGTACTTC TRBV7-7 NA TRBJ2-5 TRBD2
CASSLRPGRDTGELFF TGTGCCAGCAGCTTAAGGCCGGGAAGGGACACCGGGGAGCTGTTTTTT TRBV7-6 NA TRBJ2-2 NA
CASSLVGDRGGSYEQYF TGTGCCAGCAGCTTAGTGGGAGACAGGGGAGGCTCCTACGAGCAGTACTTC TRBV7-8 NA TRBJ2-7 TRBD1
CASSFRDRDYGYTF TGTGCCAGCAGCTTCCGGGACAGGGACTATGGCTACACCTTC TRBV5-8 NA TRBJ1-2 TRBD1
CASSSGTGVPGELFF TGTGCCAGCAGCTCCGGGACAGGGGTACCCGGGGAGCTGTTTTTT TRBV7-3 NA TRBJ2-2 TRBD1
CASSGMGGTDTNNEQFF TGTGCCAGCAGTGGAATGGGAGGAACGGACACCAACAATGAGCAGTTCTTC TRBV11-2 NA TRBJ2-1 NA
CASSLVGSGFKNIQYF TGTGCCAGCAGTTTAGTTGGCAGCGGATTCAAAAACATTCAGTACTTC TRBV27 NA TRBJ2-4 NA
CASSPPGSYEQYF TGTGCCAGCAGCCCCCCCGGCTCCTACGAGCAGTACTTC TRBV4-2 NA TRBJ2-7 NA
CASSPRGGGSAYEQYF TGCGCCAGCAGCCCCCGGGGCGGCGGGAGCGCCTACGAGCAGTACTTC TRBV4-1 NA TRBJ2-7 TRBD2
CASSQAVEWSYEQYF TGCGCCAGCAGCCAAGCCGTCGAATGGTCCTACGAGCAGTACTTC TRBV4-3 NA TRBJ2-7 NA
CASSLYSLAGGPSTDTQYF TGTGCCAGCAGCTTATACTCACTAGCGGGGGGTCCTAGCACAGATACGCAGTATTTT TRBV7-6 NA TRBJ2-3 TRBD2
CASSFTPENEQFF TGTGCCAGCAGCTTCACACCTGAGAATGAGCAGTTCTTC TRBV5-6 NA TRBJ2-1 NA
CASSPRQGPIPYGYTF TGTGCCAGCAGTCCACGACAGGGCCCAATCCCGTATGGCTACACCTTC TRBV27 NA TRBJ1-2 TRBD1